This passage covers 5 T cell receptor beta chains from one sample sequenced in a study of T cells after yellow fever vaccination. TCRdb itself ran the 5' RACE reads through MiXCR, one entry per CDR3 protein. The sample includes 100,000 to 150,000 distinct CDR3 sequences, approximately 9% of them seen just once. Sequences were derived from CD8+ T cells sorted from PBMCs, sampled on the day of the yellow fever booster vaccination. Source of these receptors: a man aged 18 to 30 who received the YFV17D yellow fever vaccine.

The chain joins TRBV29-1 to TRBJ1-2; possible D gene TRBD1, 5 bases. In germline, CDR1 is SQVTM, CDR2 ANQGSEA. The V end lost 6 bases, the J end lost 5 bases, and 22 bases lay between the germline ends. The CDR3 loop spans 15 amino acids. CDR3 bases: TGCAGCGTGACCCCGTCCACAGGTCTTTTGTATGGCTACACCTTC. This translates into CSVTPSTGLLYGYTF. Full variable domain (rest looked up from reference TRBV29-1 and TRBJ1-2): SAVISQKPSRDICQRGTSLTIQCQVDSQVTMMFWYRQQPGQSLTLIATANQGSEATYESGFVIDKFPISRPNLTFSTLTVSNMSPEDSSIYLCSVTPSTGLLYGYTFGSGTRLTVV.

CDR3 region: CASSLRPADTQYF. CDR3 bases: TGTGCCAGCAGCTTACGCCCAGCAGATACGCAGTATTTT. The rearrangement uses TRBV7-8 and TRBJ2-3; D is unresolved. Trimming shortened V by 2 bases and J by 4 bases, and 7 bases separated the two germline ends. Per the germline V gene, CDR1 is SGHVS and CDR2 is FQNEAQ. CDR3 length equals 13 residues.

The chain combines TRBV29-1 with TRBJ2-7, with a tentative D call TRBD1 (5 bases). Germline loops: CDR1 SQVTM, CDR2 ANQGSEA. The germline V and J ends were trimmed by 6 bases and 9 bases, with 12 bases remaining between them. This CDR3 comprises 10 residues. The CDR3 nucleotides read TGCAGCGTACAGACAGACCGGCAGTACGTC. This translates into CSVQTDRQYV.

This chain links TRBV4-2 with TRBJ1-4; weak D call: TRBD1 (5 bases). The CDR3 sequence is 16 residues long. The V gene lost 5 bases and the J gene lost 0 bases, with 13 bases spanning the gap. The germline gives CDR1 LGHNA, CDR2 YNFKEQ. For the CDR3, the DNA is TGTGCCAGCAGCTCTCCCGGGACGGCAACTAATGAAAAACTGTTTTTT. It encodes CASSSPGTATNEKLFF.

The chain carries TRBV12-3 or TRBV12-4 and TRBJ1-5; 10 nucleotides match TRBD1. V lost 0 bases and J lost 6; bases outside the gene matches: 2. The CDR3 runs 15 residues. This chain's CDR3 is CASSLAWTGGQPQHF. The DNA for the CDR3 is TGTGCCAGCAGTTTAGCCTGGACAGGGGGTCAGCCCCAGCATTTT.